The source of this T cell receptor (beta chain) is a study of cytomegalovirus exposure and HLA in healthy donors. As to this clone: What it binds is not known.

Findings of the study overall: Researchers counted around 180 TCR beta chains as cytomegalovirus-associated. HLA restriction was apparent for most CMV-associated TCR beta chains in a later analysis.

Researchers ran the PCR with 60 Vbeta and 13 Jbeta primers. The assay was immunoSEQ multiplex PCR, and TCRdb's table has in-frame clones only and misses some. Among approximately 120,000 clones listed, roughly 82% were seen once. V shed 4 bases, J shed 3 bases, and the junction held 12 bases outside the gene matches. Germline values: CDR1 MDHEN, CDR2 SYDVKM. This CDR3 contains 16 residues. Sequencing was carried out using PBMCs. The receptor's source is a woman between 40 and 50 years old in good health and CMV-seropositive. The chain is built from TRBV28 and TRBJ2-7; 7 bases align to TRBD1. CDR3 in DNA: TGTGCCAGCAGTTCGACCGGACAGGAGAACAACTACGAGCAGTACTTC. This gives the protein CASSSTGQENNYEQYF. Complete variable domain (other parts from reference TRBV28 and TRBJ2-7): DVKVTQSSRYLVKRTGEKVFLECVQDMDHENMFWYRQDPGLGLRLIYFSYDVKMKEKGDIPEGYSVSREKKERFSLILESASTNQTSMYLCASSSTGQENNYEQYFGPGTRLTVT.